This TCR beta chain is from a study of blood T cell repertoires in COVID-19. The ends were cut back, 10 bases at V and 12 bases at J, with 16 bases in the middle. The CDR3 has 11 residues. The V gene's germline CDR1 is MNHEY and CDR2 SVGAGI. Participant reports of clinical history set cohort assignment. Cohort 3 donors counted as recovered after two negative PCRs, clearance, or resolved symptoms. Per the authors' pipeline: Amplification of reference gene primers provided the estimated nucleated cell counts. The data were produced by immunoSEQ multiplex PCR, yet TCRdb's version contains in-frame clones alone and is incomplete. The DNA gave D and trimming, while V, J and clone size come from that table. The profile shows some 300,000 clones, under 90% of them singletons.

This receptor was identified in a young man who had recovered from COVID-19. Sequencing was done on a sample of PBMCs or T cells enriched from blood (not recorded which). This chain joins TRBV6-5 and TRBJ1-3; D is unclear. CDR3 nucleotide sequence: TGTGCCACCCAATGGCAAACAAGCATATATTTT. Translated: CATQWQTSIYF.